These 30 T cell receptor beta chains came from one sample sequenced in a study of siplizumab effects on memory and regulatory T cells. Generated by immunoSEQ multiplex PCR, the TCRdb table keeps only in-frame clones and is missing some. The profile shows roughly 100,000 clones, 90% to 95% of them singletons. Specimen: CD4+ T cells sorted from blood. These receptors all stem from a human donor in good health.

The J gene is TRBJ1-1, the V gene TRBV19, with TRBD1 matching over 7 bases. The CDR3 covers 13 residues. Germline V CDR1 and CDR2: LNHDA, SQIVND (reference sequence). J lost 8 bases, V lost 5 bases, and 8 bases had no gene match. CDR3 region: CASSQDQDREAFF. Here the CDR3 DNA reads TGTGCCAGTAGTCAAGACCAGGACAGGGAAGCTTTCTTT.

The rearrangement links TRBV6-5 to TRBJ2-7; no reliable D call. The germline gives CDR1 MNHEY, CDR2 SVGAGI. This CDR3 spans 12 amino acids. Trimming left V 4 bases short and J 3 bases short, with 7 bases between. Here the CDR3 reads CASSSPIYEQYF. DNA for the CDR3: TGTGCCAGCAGTTCCCCAATCTACGAGCAGTACTTC.

The V gene is TRBV5-1, the J gene TRBJ1-2; possible D gene TRBD1, 6 bases. The V gene lost 4 bases and the J gene lost 6 bases, with 16 bases spanning the gap. Germline V gene data show CDR1 as SGHRS and CDR2 as YFSETQ. The CDR3 contains 14 residues. CDR3 sequence (DNA): TGCGCCAGCAGCCCCGGGGGGGGCGCACATGGCTACACCTTC. Translated: CASSPGGGAHGYTF.

CDR3 bases: TGTGCCAGCAGCTTAAAGTGGCGGCATCTTTCCTACGAGCAGTACTTC. As protein: CASSLKWRHLSYEQYF. The chain joins TRBV7-3 to TRBJ2-7; D call uncertain. With 1 base removed from V and 1 base from J, the gap between germline ends came to 14 bases. Germline loops: CDR1 SGHTA, CDR2 FQGTGA. There are 16 residues in the CDR3.

To note about this clone: Different DNA sequences within this sample yield the same CDR3. The chain recombines TRBV30 with TRBJ2-3; a weak D match, TRBD1 (6 bases). This CDR3 has 15 residues. The V gene lost 0 bases and the J gene lost 2 bases, with 12 bases spanning the gap. Germline lookup yields CDR1 GTSNPN and CDR2 SVGIG (reference sequence). CDR3 region: CAWSVAGASTDTQYF. The CDR3 DNA sequence: TGTGCCTGGAGTGTCGCAGGGGCCTCCACAGATACGCAGTATTTT.

The chain recombines TRBV6-5 with TRBJ2-2; 8 nucleotides align to TRBD1. The CDR3 has 14 residues. Germline CDR1 is MNHEY and CDR2 is SVGAGI. The V segment lost 4 bases and the J segment 7 bases; nucleotides outside the gene matches: 5. CDR3 sequence: CASSLGQADGELFF. The CDR3 bases are TGTGCCAGCAGTTTGGGACAGGCGGACGGGGAGCTGTTTTTT.

In DNA form, the CDR3 reads TGTGCCAGCTCACTTACCGGGTCAGGGGGCTGGTACGAGCAGTACTTC. Residues: CASSLTGSGGWYEQYF. The rearrangement joins TRBV18 to TRBJ2-7, with 8 positions matching TRBD1. Germline trimming cut 4 bases from V and 4 bases from J; bases unmatched to any gene: 12. Germline lookup yields CDR1 KGHSH and CDR2 LQKENI. This CDR3 is 16 amino acids long.

The chain joins TRBV4-2 to TRBJ1-1; D gene unclear. Germline-derived CDR1 and CDR2 are LGHNA and YNFKEQ. The germline V and J ends were trimmed by 3 bases and 5 bases, with 16 bases remaining between them. The CDR3 covers 15 residues. The DNA of the CDR3 is TGTGCCAGCAGCCAGCCGGCTGGCGTGGGAACTGAAGCTTTCTTT. Encoded protein: CASSQPAGVGTEAFF.

The CDR3 region has the DNA TGTGCCATCAGTGGGACAGGAGGCGAGCAGTACTTC. Protein: CAISGTGGEQYF. This chain connects TRBV10-3 to TRBJ2-7; 7 nucleotides align to TRBD1. Trimming at V came to 4 bases and at J to 6 bases, leaving 3 bases not matched to a gene. This CDR3 comprises 12 residues. CDR1 and CDR2 from the germline V gene are ENHRY and SYGVKD.

The chain recombines TRBV6-5 with TRBJ2-5; 11 bases agree with TRBD2. The last part of the DNA fits TRBJ2-7 better; the J call may be wrong. The CDR3 extends over 14 amino acids. CDR1 and CDR2 (germline): MNHEY, SVGAGI. CDR3 residues: CASQTGTSGYEQYF. The DNA for the CDR3 is TGTGCCAGCCAGACCGGGACTAGCGGATACGAGCAGTACTTC.

The chain is built from TRBV5-1 and TRBJ2-7; TRBD1 aligns across 10 bases. Germline assignment: CDR1 SGHRS and CDR2 YFSETQ. The CDR3 consists of 14 residues. V gave up 3 bases and J gave up 3 bases; unmatched junction bases: 3. CDR3 nucleotide sequence: TGCGCCAGCAGCTCCGGGACAGGGGACTACGAGCAGTACTTC. Translated: CASSSGTGDYEQYF. Full variable domain (outside the CDR3, taken from reference TRBV5-1 and TRBJ2-7): KAGVTQTPRYLIKTRGQQVTLSCSPISGHRSVSWYQQTPGQGLQFLFEYFSETQRNKGNFPGRFSGRQFSNSRSEMNVSTLELGDSALYLCASSSGTGDYEQYFGPGTRLTVT.

The genes are TRBV18 and TRBJ1-4; 7 nucleotides agree with TRBD1. Losses at the gene ends were 2 bases for V and 3 bases for J; bases not matched to a gene: 6. Germline V gives CDR1 KGHSH, CDR2 LQKENI. The length of the CDR3 is 16 residues. Written as DNA, the CDR3 is TGTGCCAGCTCACCAATGAGGGGGCTGTCTAATGAAAAACTGTTTTTT. Translating it yields CASSPMRGLSNEKLFF.

The chain links TRBV7-3 to TRBJ2-7, with D possibly matching TRBD2 (5 bases). From germline, CDR1 is SGHTA and CDR2 FQGTGA. The CDR3 runs 13 residues. Trimming shortened V by 5 bases and J by 2 bases, and 10 bases separated the two germline ends. The CDR3 region is CASSPSGAYEQYF. The CDR3 DNA reads as TGTGCCAGCAGCCCCTCCGGGGCCTACGAGCAGTACTTC.

The rearrangement joins TRBV6-1 to TRBJ1-2, with D hard to call. The CDR3 contains 13 residues. Between the trimmed V and J ends, which lost 2 bases and 6 bases, there was a span of 10 bases. Germline V gives CDR1 MNHNS, CDR2 SASEGT. CDR3 nucleotide sequence: TGTGCCAGCAGTGAAATGGGTCGCGATGGCTACACCTTC. Translated, it gives CASSEMGRDGYTF.

Remarks on this clone: The same CDR3 also results from other DNA sequences found in this sample. This chain links TRBV9 with TRBJ1-2; D remains unclear. This CDR3 contains 11 residues. Germline V gene lookup returns CDR1 SGDLS and CDR2 YYNGEE. The V end was cut by 4 bases, the J end by 3 bases, with 4 bases between. The CDR3, as DNA: TGTGCCAGCAGCAGGGACTATGGCTACACCTTC. Its translation is CASSRDYGYTF.

The chain has TRBV5-8 and TRBJ1-2, with TRBD1 as a possible D gene (5 bases). Per germline, CDR1 SGHTS and CDR2 YDEGEE. The CDR3 has 15 residues. V shed 10 bases and J shed 3 bases, with 22 bases lying between them. The CDR3 reads CAYSSKGQQDYGYTF. CDR3 nucleotide sequence: TGTGCCTACAGTTCCAAGGGGCAGCAGGACTATGGCTACACCTTC.

CDR3 sequence reads: CASSPRRLSEQYF. The CDR3 DNA reads as TGTGCCAGCAGTCCACGTCGGCTATCCGAGCAGTACTTC. The chain links TRBV11-3 to TRBJ2-7; no clear D. Germline lookup yields CDR1 SGHNT and CDR2 YENEEA. The CDR3 has 13 residues. V was cut by 6 bases and J by 6 bases, with 15 bases left in between.

CDR3 residues: CASSEPGTTGNTIYF. CDR3 DNA sequence: TGTGCCAGCAGTGAGCCCGGGACAACTGGAAACACCATATATTTT. The chain is built from TRBV6-1 and TRBJ1-3, with TRBD1 as a possible D gene (6 bases). Germline lookup yields CDR1 MNHNS and CDR2 SASEGT. This CDR3 is 15 amino acids long. The V end lost 3 bases, the J end lost 2 bases, and 11 bases lay between the germline ends.

V and J are TRBV5-4 and TRBJ2-1; maybe TRBD1 (5 bases). CDR3 size: 15 residues. Germline CDR1 and CDR2: SGHNT and YYREEE (reference sequence). Trimming removed 2 bases at V and 8 bases at J, with 17 bases between. The CDR3 DNA sequence: TGTGCCAGCAGCTTAGTGGTGGGGCAGTTCGATGAGCAGTTCTTC. Translation gives CASSLVVGQFDEQFF.

CDR3 amino acids: CASRSLSGRAYEQYF. The CDR3 nucleotides read TGTGCCAGCAGGTCGTTGAGCGGGAGGGCGTACGAGCAGTACTTC. V gene TRBV6-5 combines with J gene TRBJ2-7; TRBD2 matches 10 bases. The CDR3 loop spans 15 amino acids. Looked up from germline, CDR1 is MNHEY and CDR2 is SVGAGI. The ends lost 6 bases at V and 4 bases at J; junction bases unmatched: 9.

The gene calls are TRBV5-4 and TRBJ2-3, with 10 bases matching TRBD2. Germline CDR1 and CDR2: SGHNT and YYREEE (reference sequence). The CDR3 loop spans 15 amino acids. With 4 bases clipped from V and 2 bases from J, the junction kept 4 bases outside the gene matches. The CDR3 loop is CASSPSGGPTDTQYF. The CDR3 region has the DNA TGTGCCAGCAGCCCTAGCGGGGGTCCCACAGATACGCAGTATTTT.

The chain combines TRBV28 with TRBJ2-1; D possibly corresponds to TRBD2 (6 bases). Germline V gives CDR1 MDHEN, CDR2 SYDVKM. CDR3 length: 15 amino acids. Deletions cut 1 base from V and 5 bases from J, with 12 bases between. CDR3 bases: TGTGCCAGCAGTTTATCCAGTGGGGGGAACAATGAGCAGTTCTTC. As protein: CASSLSSGGNNEQFF. The full variable domain, completed using reference TRBV28 and TRBJ2-1, is DVKVTQSSRYLVKRTGEKVFLECVQDMDHENMFWYRQDPGLGLRLIYFSYDVKMKEKGDIPEGYSVSREKKERFSLILESASTNQTSMYLCASSLSSGGNNEQFFGPGTRLTVL.

This clone occurred once. V is TRBV7-9 and J is TRBJ1-3, with a possible D match to TRBD1 (5 bases). The length of the CDR3 is 14 residues. The germline V gene encodes CDR1 SEHNR and CDR2 FQNEAQ (reference sequence). Between the trimmed V and J ends, which lost 7 bases and 9 bases, there was a span of 19 bases. This CDR3 is CASNVRLPGGTIYF. The CDR3 DNA is TGTGCCAGCAACGTCCGACTCCCGGGGGGCACCATATATTTT.

The chain carries TRBV6-5 and TRBJ2-1, with unresolved D. Trimming took off 2 bases at V and 6 bases at J, with 11 bases between the two ends. This CDR3 has 14 residues. Germline assignment: CDR1 MNHEY and CDR2 SVGAGI. The CDR3 DNA reads as TGTGCCAGCAGTTACCGGCCCCAGGCCAATGAGCAGTTCTTC. Protein product: CASSYRPQANEQFF.

The rearrangement links TRBV5-4 to TRBJ2-1; D possibly uses TRBD1 or TRBD2 (7 bases each). Trimming removed 4 bases at V and 0 bases at J, with 17 bases between. This CDR3 spans 17 amino acids. Germline V gene lookup returns CDR1 SGHNT and CDR2 YYREEE (reference sequence). The CDR3 nucleotides are TGTGCCAGCAGCGCGTCAGGGGGGGACCTCTCCTACAATGAGCAGTTCTTC. Amino acids: CASSASGGDLSYNEQFF.

J is TRBJ1-5 and V is TRBV4-1, with 7 nucleotides matching TRBD1. Trimming at V came to 1 base and at J to 4 bases, leaving 4 bases not matched to a gene. CDR1 and CDR2 from the germline V gene are MGHRA and YSYEKL. The CDR3 extends over 15 amino acids. CDR3 residues: CASSQVIQGNQPQHF. The CDR3 nucleotides read TGCGCCAGCAGCCAAGTGATACAGGGGAATCAGCCCCAGCATTTT.

The chain links TRBV9 to TRBJ2-2; D call uncertain. Trimming cost V 4 bases and J 1 base, with 5 bases left between them. Germline lookup yields CDR1 SGDLS and CDR2 YYNGEE. The CDR3 contains 13 residues. The CDR3 DNA reads TGTGCCAGCAGCCCCGAGAACACCGGGGAGCTGTTTTTT. It encodes CASSPENTGELFF. The whole variable domain, remainder taken from reference TRBV9 and TRBJ2-2, is DSGVTQTPKHLITATGQRVTLRCSPRSGDLSVYWYQQSLDQGLQFLIQYYNGEERAKGNILERFSAQQFPDLHSELNLSSLELGDSALYFCASSPENTGELFFGEGSRLTVL.

The V gene is TRBV5-4, the J gene TRBJ2-7; D not resolved. The germline V gene has CDR1 SGHNT and CDR2 YYREEE (reference sequence). Trimming shortened V by 2 bases and J by 4 bases, and 7 bases separated the two germline ends. CDR3 length: 12 amino acids. CDR3: CASSFFGYEQYF. The CDR3 DNA is TGTGCCAGCAGCTTCTTCGGGTACGAGCAGTACTTC.

The V call is TRBV5-4, the J call TRBJ2-7; 9 bases are shared with TRBD1. CDR1 is SGHNT and CDR2 is YYREEE in the germline V gene (reference sequence). This CDR3 has 14 residues. V lost 4 bases to trimming and J lost 7 bases; unmatched junction nucleotides: 9. The CDR3 DNA is TGTGCCAGCAGCGAGGGACAGGGTTCCAGAGAGCAGTACTTC. As protein: CASSEGQGSREQYF.

The gene calls are TRBV30 and TRBJ2-7; TRBD1 matches at 9 bases. V shed 3 bases and J 6 bases; nucleotides not matched to a gene: 6. The CDR3 covers 13 residues. The germline V gene has CDR1 GTSNPN and CDR2 SVGIG (reference sequence). The CDR3 DNA sequence: TGTGCCTGGAGCGGGACAGGGAAGAGCGAGCAGTACTTC. Its translation: CAWSGTGKSEQYF.